The clone carrying this T cell receptor (beta chain) was detected a few times. Sequencing was performed with immunoSEQ multiplex PCR; in TCRdb, only in-frame clones are kept and a portion is missing. Of about 350,000 clones in the sample, about 90% were seen once. This sample was included in a study of blood T cell repertoires in COVID-19. The CDR3 contains 13 residues. V was cut by 8 bases and J by 2 bases, with 11 bases left in between. Germline-derived CDR1 and CDR2 are WSHSY and SAAADI. Assignments of participants to cohorts depended upon their own reported clinical history. Material: PBMCs or T cells enriched from blood (not recorded which). This receptor was obtained from a woman between 25 and 40 years old who had recovered from COVID-19. This chain links TRBV10-2 with TRBJ2-3, with TRBD1 as a possible D gene (6 bases). Written as DNA, the CDR3 is TGCGCCAGCCGGACAGCAAACACAGATACGCAGTATTTT. Translating gives CASRTANTDTQYF.